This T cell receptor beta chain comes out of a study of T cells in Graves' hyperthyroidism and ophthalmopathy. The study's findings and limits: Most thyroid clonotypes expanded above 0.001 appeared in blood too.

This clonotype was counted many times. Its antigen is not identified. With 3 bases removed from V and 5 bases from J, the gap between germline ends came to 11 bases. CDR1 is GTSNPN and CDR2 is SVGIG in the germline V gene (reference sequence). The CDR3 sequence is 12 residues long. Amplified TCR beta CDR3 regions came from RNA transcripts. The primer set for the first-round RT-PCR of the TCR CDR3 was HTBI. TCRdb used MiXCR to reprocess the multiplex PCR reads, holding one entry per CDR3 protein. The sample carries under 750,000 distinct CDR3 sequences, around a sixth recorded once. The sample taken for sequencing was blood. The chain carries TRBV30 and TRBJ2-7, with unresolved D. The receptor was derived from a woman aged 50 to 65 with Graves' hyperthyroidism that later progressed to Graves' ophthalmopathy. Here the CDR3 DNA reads TGTGCCTGGAGCGGCTATTACGACGAGCAGTACTTC. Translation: CAWSGYYDEQYF.